This TCR beta chain comes out of a study of shared clonotypes between healthy human individuals. Every donor was a Caucasian adult from Nashville, Tennessee. Naive CD45RA+ and memory CD45RA-negative subsets were split from CD4+ cells. To note about this clone: What it binds is unknown.

There are 16 residues in the CDR3. V was trimmed by 2 bases and J by 0 bases, leaving 14 bases between them. The germline V gene encodes CDR1 GTSNPN and CDR2 SVGIG (reference sequence). The method was immunoSEQ multiplex PCR; TCRdb's version includes in-frame clones alone and lacks a portion of them. Of some 2 million clones listed, about 95% are singletons. Study-wide points: Naive CD4 clonotype sharing across four donors was approximately 5%. Incomplete sequencing of sorted subsets was indicated by rarefaction despite large depth.

The V call is TRBV30, the J call TRBJ1-3, with TRBD1 as a possible D gene (5 bases). Sequenced sample: naive CD4+ T cells sorted from blood. This sample's subset: CD45RA+ positively selected. This receptor was identified in a man between 18 and 29 years old in good health. Here the CDR3 reads CAWSPGTGHSGNTIYF. The CDR3 nucleotides read TGTGCCTGGAGTCCCGGAACAGGCCACTCTGGAAACACCATATATTTT. Based on the CDR3 plus reference TRBV30 and TRBJ1-3, the full variable domain is SQTIHQWPATLVQPVGSPLSLECTVEGTSNPNLYWYRQAAGRGLQLLFYSVGIGQISSEVPQNLSASRPQDRQFILSSKKLLLSDSGFYLCAWSPGTGHSGNTIYFGEGSWLTVV.